A selection of T cell receptor beta chains follows, all from one sample in a study of T-cell reconstitution after alpha-beta-depleted transplantation in children. TCRdb re-called the PCR reads with MiXCR, one entry per CDR3 protein. The data contain 400,000 to 500,000 distinct CDR3 sequences, roughly 10% of them singletons. The sequences come from PBMCs from the stem cell graft donor, collected from the stem cell graft. These receptors originate from a human donor who donated a stem cell graft to a child with acute myeloid leukemia. Both conserved end residues are part of each CDR3. A D gene is named only where the DNA matches it firmly. Clone size is not always given. Where it is, it says once, few, many or a class for expanded clones.

TRBD2	TRBV28	TRBJ2-3	few	CASSFEGGSDTQYF	TGTGCCAGCAGTTTTGAGGGAGGGTCGGATACGCAGTATTTT
.	TRBV7-9	TRBJ1-1	.	CASSLGWLGGTEAFF	TGTGCCAGCAGCTTAGGCTGGCTTGGGGGCACTGAAGCTTTCTTT
.	TRBV12-3/TRBV12-4	TRBJ2-4	few	CASTRQDLAKNIQYF	TGTGCCAGCACCAGACAGGATCTAGCCAAAAACATTCAGTACTTC
.	TRBV4-3	TRBJ1-3	once	CASSQGGPHGNTIYF	TGCGCCAGCAGCCAAGGAGGTCCCCATGGAAACACCATATATTTT
.	TRBV6-1	TRBJ1-2	.	CASKQQGTLYGYTF	TGTGCCAGCAAACAGCAGGGAACGCTCTATGGCTACACCTTC
TRBD1	TRBV6-1	TRBJ1-5	.	CASRQSGQTYSNQPQHF	TGTGCCAGCAGACAATCGGGACAGACCTATAGCAATCAGCCCCAGCATTTT
TRBD2	TRBV5-6	TRBJ2-3	few	CASSPWGGIGTDTQYF	TGTGCCAGCAGCCCCTGGGGGGGGATTGGCACAGATACGCAGTATTTT
.	TRBV3-1	TRBJ2-6	many	CASSQDSNSSPSGANVLTF	TGTGCCAGCAGCCAAGATAGTAACAGTTCTCCCTCTGGGGCCAACGTCCTGACTTTC
TRBD1	TRBV25-1	TRBJ1-2	few	CASSEYGRTGDGYTF	TGTGCCAGCAGTGAATACGGGAGGACAGGGGATGGCTACACCTTC
TRBD1	TRBV11-2	TRBJ2-5	.	CASSSRIHPADRGGQETQYF	TGTGCCAGCAGCTCACGCATCCACCCGGCAGACAGGGGCGGACAAGAGACCCAGTACTTC
TRBD1	TRBV5-1	TRBJ1-1	many	CASRPPGQGTEAFF	TGCGCCAGCAGACCTCCGGGACAGGGCACTGAAGCTTTCTTT
TRBD1	TRBV12-3/TRBV12-4	TRBJ2-7	few	CATENRGGEQYF	TGTGCCACCGAAAACAGGGGCGGCGAGCAGTACTTC
TRBD1	TRBV20-1	TRBJ1-2	.	CSARAGGSYGYTF	TGCAGTGCTAGAGCAGGGGGCAGCTATGGCTACACCTTC
.	TRBV5-1	TRBJ1-2	many	CASSFGGRENYGYTF	TGCGCCAGCAGCTTCGGGGGGAGAGAAAACTATGGCTACACCTTC
.	TRBV7-2	TRBJ2-1	.	CASSLEPLSYNEQFF	TGTGCCAGCAGCTTAGAGCCACTATCCTACAATGAGCAGTTCTTC
TRBD1	TRBV12-3/TRBV12-4	TRBJ2-3	few	CASSPTGQGADTQYF	TGTGCCAGCAGTCCCACGGGACAGGGTGCAGATACGCAGTATTTT
.	TRBV5-5	TRBJ2-3	many	CASSLGGATDTQYF	TGTGCCAGCAGCTTGGGAGGGGCGACAGATACGCAGTATTTT
.	TRBV20-1	TRBJ2-7	few	CSARGGPSGAYEQYF	TGCAGTGCTAGAGGGGGGCCCTCCGGCGCCTACGAGCAGTACTTC
.	TRBV6-1	TRBJ2-1	.	CASSESVSSYNEQFF	TGTGCCAGCAGTGAGAGCGTTAGCTCCTACAATGAGCAGTTCTTC